These 8 T cell receptor beta chains were sequenced from one sample in a study of long-term antiretroviral therapy in people with HIV. Version v3.0 of the immunoSEQ assay was performed at survey level. Clones were sequenced by immunoSEQ multiplex PCR, and TCRdb holds only the in-frame ones, with some missing. The sample shows 15,000 to 20,000 clones, under 90% of them seen only once. The sequencing here drew on unsorted PBMCs, taken 0.1 years after starting antiretroviral therapy. These receptors were collected from a man aged 18 to 35 with HIV.

J is TRBJ1-1 and V is TRBV9; D unclear. V was clipped by 4 bases and J by 11 bases, with 18 bases between them. From germline, CDR1 is SGDLS and CDR2 YYNGEE. The CDR3 is 13 residues long. CDR3 DNA: TGTGCCAGCAGCCCGCGTACGGGTCGAGGCGCTTTCTTT. Protein sequence: CASSPRTGRGAFF.

The chain employs TRBV9 and TRBJ2-1, with TRBD2 identical over 7 bases. Germline V gene lookup returns CDR1 SGDLS and CDR2 YYNGEE. The junction had 3 bases not matched to a gene; V was cut back by 2 bases and J by 7 bases. The length of the CDR3 is 13 residues. CDR3 sequence (DNA): TGTGCCAGCAGCGTGTGGGGGGGAAATGAGCAGTTCTTC. Its translation: CASSVWGGNEQFF.

The chain links TRBV15 to TRBJ2-7; the match to TRBD2 covers 8 bases. Germline V gene lookup returns CDR1 LNHNV and CDR2 YYDKDF (reference sequence). V was clipped by 1 base and J by 5 bases; unmatched bases: 7. This CDR3 has 15 amino acids. Here the CDR3 reads CATSRVGGTRDEQYF. The CDR3 nucleotides are TGTGCCACCAGCAGAGTAGGGGGGACTAGGGACGAGCAGTACTTC.

This clone is termed medium-sized. The rearrangement links TRBV5-4 to TRBJ2-7, with 8 bases aligning to TRBD2. Germline loops: CDR1 SGHNT, CDR2 YYREEE (reference sequence). The CDR3 runs to 14 residues. Trimming removed 2 bases from V and 6 bases from J; junction bases left unmatched: 7. In DNA form, the CDR3 reads TGTGCCAGCAGCTTCTTCGCCGGGGGGGGCGAGCAGTACTTC. Its translation: CASSFFAGGGEQYF.

This clone was seen a few times. The sample has other DNA sequences that encode this CDR3 too. CDR3 protein: CASSDGGGGGETQYF. The CDR3 DNA sequence: TGTGCCAGCAGTGACGGGGGGGGTGGAGGAGAGACCCAGTACTTC. This chain uses TRBV2 with TRBJ2-5; 8 bases align to TRBD2. The V and J ends lost 3 bases and 4 bases, in that order; junction bases with no gene match: 7. The CDR3 sequence is 15 residues long. Germline-derived CDR1 and CDR2 are SNHLY and FYNNEI.

The chain combines TRBV13 with TRBJ2-5; D is undetermined. V was cut by 5 bases and J by 3 bases, with 4 bases left in between. This CDR3 is built from 11 residues. Germline-derived CDR1 and CDR2 are PRHDT and FYEKMQ (reference sequence). This chain's CDR3 is CASSVKETQYF. The CDR3 region has the DNA TGTGCCAGCAGCGTAAAAGAGACCCAGTACTTC. Together with reference TRBV13 and TRBJ2-5, the CDR3 gives the full variable domain: AAGVIQSPRHLIKEKRETATLKCYPIPRHDTVYWYQQGPGQDPQFLISFYEKMQSDKGSIPDRFSAQQFSDYHSELNMSSLELGDSALYFCASSVKETQYFGPGTRLLVL.

The V and J genes are TRBV5-1 and TRBJ1-3; 7 bases align to TRBD1. The CDR3 covers 16 residues. Trimming at V came to 0 bases and at J to 1 base, leaving 4 bases not matched to a gene. CDR1 and CDR2 from the germline V gene are SGHRS and YFSETQ. In DNA form, the CDR3 reads TGCGCCAGCAGCTTGGGCCCAGGGGGATCTGGAAACACCATATATTTT. As protein: CASSLGPGGSGNTIYF.

This clone was detected once. The rearrangement joins TRBV6-1 to TRBJ1-1; no reliable D call. Germline V gene sequence: CDR1 MNHNS, CDR2 SASEGT. V lost 4 bases and J lost 7, with 19 bases in between. This CDR3 has 15 amino acids. The chain's CDR3 is CASSGPGWVSVEAFF. In nucleotides, the CDR3 is TGTGCCAGCAGTGGCCCGGGGTGGGTTTCGGTTGAAGCTTTCTTT.